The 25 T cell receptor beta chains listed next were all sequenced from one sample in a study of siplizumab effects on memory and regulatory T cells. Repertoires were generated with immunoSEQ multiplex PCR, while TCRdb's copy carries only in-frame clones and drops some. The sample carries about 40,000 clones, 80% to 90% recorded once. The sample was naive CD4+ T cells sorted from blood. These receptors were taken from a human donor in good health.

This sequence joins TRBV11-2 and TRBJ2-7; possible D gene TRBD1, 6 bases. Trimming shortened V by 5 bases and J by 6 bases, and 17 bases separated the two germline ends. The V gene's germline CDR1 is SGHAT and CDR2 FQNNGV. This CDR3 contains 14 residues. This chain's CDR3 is CASSPISGVREQYF. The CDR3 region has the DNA TGTGCCAGCAGCCCCATCTCAGGGGTACGCGAGCAGTACTTC. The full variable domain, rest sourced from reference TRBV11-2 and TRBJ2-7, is EAGVAQSPRYKIIEKRQSVAFWCNPISGHATLYWYQQILGQGPKLLIQFQNNGVVDDSQLPKDRFSAERLKGVDSTLKIQPAKLEDSAVYLCASSPISGVREQYFGPGTRLTVT.

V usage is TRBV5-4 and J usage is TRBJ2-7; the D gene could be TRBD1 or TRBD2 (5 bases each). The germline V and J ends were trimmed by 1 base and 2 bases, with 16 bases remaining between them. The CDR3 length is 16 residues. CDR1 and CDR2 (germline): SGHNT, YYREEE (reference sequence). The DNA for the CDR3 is TGTGCCAGCAGCTTGTTTAGTAATCGGGGCGCCTACGAGCAGTACTTC. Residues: CASSLFSNRGAYEQYF.

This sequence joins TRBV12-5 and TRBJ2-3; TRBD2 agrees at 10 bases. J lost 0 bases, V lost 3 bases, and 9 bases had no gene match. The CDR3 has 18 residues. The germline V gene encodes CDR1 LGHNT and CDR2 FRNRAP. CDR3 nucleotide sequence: TGTGCTAGTGGTTTCCGCAGACTAGCGGGTTCTAGCACAGATACGCAGTATTTT. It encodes CASGFRRLAGSSTDTQYF.

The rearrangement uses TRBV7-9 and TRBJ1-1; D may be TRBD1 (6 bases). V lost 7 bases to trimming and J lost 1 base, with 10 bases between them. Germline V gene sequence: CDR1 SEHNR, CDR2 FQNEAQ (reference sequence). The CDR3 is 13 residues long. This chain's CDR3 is CASIETGNTEAFF. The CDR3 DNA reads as TGTGCCAGCATCGAGACAGGGAACACTGAAGCTTTCTTT. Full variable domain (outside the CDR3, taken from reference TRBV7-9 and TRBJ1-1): DTGVSQNPRHKITKRGQNVTFRCDPISEHNRLYWYRQTLGQGPEFLTYFQNEAQLEKSRLLSDRFSAERPKGSFSTLEIQRTEQGDSAMYLCASIETGNTEAFFGQGTRLTVV.

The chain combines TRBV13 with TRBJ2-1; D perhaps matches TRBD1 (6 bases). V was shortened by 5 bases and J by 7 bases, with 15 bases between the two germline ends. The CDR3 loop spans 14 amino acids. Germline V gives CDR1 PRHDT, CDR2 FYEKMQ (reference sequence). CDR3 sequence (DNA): TGTGCCAGCAGCCGCCAGGGGTCGTCGAATGAGCAGTTCTTC. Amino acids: CASSRQGSSNEQFF.

The CDR3, as DNA: TGTGCTAGTGGTTTGTACCCCCCGGCAGGGAGGGGCGAGCAGTACTTC. It codes for CASGLYPPAGRGEQYF. The J gene is TRBJ2-7, the V gene TRBV12-5; 7 bases match TRBD2. This CDR3 comprises 16 residues. Looked up from germline, CDR1 is LGHNT and CDR2 is FRNRAP. Trimming took 2 bases from V and 6 from J; bases not matched to a gene: 13.

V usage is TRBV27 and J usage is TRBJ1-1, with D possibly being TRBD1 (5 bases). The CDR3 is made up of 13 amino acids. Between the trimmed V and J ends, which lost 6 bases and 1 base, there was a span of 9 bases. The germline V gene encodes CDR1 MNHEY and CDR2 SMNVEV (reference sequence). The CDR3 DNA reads TGTGCCAGCAGATCAACAGGGAACACTGAAGCTTTCTTT. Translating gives CASRSTGNTEAFF.

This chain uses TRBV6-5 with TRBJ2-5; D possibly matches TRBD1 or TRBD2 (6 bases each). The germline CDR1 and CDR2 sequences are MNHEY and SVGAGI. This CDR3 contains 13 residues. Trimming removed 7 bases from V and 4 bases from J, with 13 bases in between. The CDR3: CASNRGPGETQYF. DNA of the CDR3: TGTGCCAGCAACCGGGGGCCTGGAGAGACCCAGTACTTC.

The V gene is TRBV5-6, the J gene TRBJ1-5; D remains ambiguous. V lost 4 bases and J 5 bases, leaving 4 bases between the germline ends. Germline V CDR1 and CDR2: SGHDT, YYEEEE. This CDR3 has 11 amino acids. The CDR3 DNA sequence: TGTGCCAGCAGCCAAGATCAGCCCCAGCATTTT. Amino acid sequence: CASSQDQPQHF.

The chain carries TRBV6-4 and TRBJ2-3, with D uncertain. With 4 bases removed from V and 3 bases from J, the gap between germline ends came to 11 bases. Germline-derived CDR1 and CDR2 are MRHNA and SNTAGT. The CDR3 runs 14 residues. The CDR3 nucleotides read TGTGCCAGCAGTGCCTTCGGCTGGACAGATACGCAGTATTTT. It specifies CASSAFGWTDTQYF.

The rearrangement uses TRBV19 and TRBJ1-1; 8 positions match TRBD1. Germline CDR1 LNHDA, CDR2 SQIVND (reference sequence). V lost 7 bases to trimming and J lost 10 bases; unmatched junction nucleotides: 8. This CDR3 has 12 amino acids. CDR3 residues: CASIGRGRGAFF. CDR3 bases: TGTGCCAGTATCGGCAGGGGGCGAGGAGCTTTCTTT.

CDR3 region: CASSTQRMRQVMNTEAFF. In DNA form, the CDR3 reads TGTGCCAGCAGTACACAGCGAATGAGACAGGTGATGAACACTGAAGCTTTCTTT. V usage is TRBV2 and J usage is TRBJ1-1, with D maybe TRBD1 (6 bases). This CDR3 spans 18 amino acids. Between the trimmed V and J ends, which lost 5 bases and 0 bases, there was a span of 22 bases. Germline V gene data show CDR1 as SNHLY and CDR2 as FYNNEI.

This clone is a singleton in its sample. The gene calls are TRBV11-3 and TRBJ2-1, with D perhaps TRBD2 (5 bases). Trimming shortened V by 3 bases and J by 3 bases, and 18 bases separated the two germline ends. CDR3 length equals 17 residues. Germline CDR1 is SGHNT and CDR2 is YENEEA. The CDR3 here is CASSFRSGLNLYNEQFF. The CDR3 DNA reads TGTGCCAGCAGCTTCCGATCCGGACTCAACCTCTACAATGAGCAGTTCTTC.

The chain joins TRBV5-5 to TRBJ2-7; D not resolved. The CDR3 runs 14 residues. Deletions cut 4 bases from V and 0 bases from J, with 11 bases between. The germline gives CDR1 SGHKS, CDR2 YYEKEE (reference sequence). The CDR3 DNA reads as TGTGCCAGCAGCGGGTGGCGGAGCTCCTACGAGCAGTACTTC. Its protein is CASSGWRSSYEQYF.

CDR3 sequence (DNA): TGTGCCAGCAGTTCTGGACGCCTAAGGAGCACAGATACGCAGTATTTT. It yields the protein CASSSGRLRSTDTQYF. The chain links TRBV7-2 to TRBJ2-3; D remains ambiguous. Trimming pared 6 bases from V and 0 bases from J, leaving 16 bases between. CDR1 SGHTA and CDR2 FQGNSA come from the germline V gene. The CDR3 has 16 amino acids.

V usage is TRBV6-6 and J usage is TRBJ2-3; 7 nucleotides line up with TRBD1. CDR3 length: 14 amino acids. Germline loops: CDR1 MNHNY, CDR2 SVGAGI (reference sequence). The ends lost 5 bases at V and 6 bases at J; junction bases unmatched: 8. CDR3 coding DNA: TGTGCCAGCAGTAGGACAGGTGGCGGGGATACGCAGTATTTT. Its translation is CASSRTGGGDTQYF.

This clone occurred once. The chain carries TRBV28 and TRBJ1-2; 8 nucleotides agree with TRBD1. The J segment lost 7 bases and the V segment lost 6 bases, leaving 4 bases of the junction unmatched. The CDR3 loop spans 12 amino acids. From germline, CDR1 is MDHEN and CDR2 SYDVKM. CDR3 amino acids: CASRPGGFGYTF. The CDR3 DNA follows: TGTGCCAGCAGGCCAGGGGGCTTTGGCTACACCTTC.

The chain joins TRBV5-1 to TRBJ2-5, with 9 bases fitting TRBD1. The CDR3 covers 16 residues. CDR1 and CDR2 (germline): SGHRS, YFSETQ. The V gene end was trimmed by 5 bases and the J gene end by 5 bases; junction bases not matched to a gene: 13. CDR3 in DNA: TGCGCCAGCAGTCAGAGACCGGGACAGGGTGCCGAGACCCAGTACTTC. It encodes CASSQRPGQGAETQYF.

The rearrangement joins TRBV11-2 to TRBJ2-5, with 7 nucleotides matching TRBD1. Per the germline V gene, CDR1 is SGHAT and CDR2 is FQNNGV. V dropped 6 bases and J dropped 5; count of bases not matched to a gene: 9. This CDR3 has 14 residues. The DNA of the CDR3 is TGTGCCAGCAGTAGGGACAGCAATAGGGAGACCCAGTACTTC. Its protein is CASSRDSNRETQYF.

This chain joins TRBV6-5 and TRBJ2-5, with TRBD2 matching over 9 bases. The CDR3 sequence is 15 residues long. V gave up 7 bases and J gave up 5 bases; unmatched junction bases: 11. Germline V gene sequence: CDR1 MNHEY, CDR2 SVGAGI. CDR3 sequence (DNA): TGTGCCAGCACCTTAGCGGGAGCACTTGGGGAGACCCAGTACTTC. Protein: CASTLAGALGETQYF.

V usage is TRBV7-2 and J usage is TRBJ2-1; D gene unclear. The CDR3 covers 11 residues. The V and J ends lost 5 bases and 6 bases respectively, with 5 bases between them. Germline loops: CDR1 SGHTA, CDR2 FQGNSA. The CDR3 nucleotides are TGTGCCAGCAGCATCCGCAATGAGCAGTTCTTC. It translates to CASSIRNEQFF.

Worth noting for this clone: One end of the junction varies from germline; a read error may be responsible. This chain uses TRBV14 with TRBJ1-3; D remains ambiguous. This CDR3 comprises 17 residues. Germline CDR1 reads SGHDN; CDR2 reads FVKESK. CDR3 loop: CASSEDLKRTAGNTIYF. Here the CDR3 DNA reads TGTGCCAGCAGCGAAGACCTAAAGAGGACGGCTGGAAACACCATATATTTT. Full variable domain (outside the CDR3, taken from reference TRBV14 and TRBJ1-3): EAGVTQFPSHSVIEKGQTVTLRCDPISGHDNLYWYRRVMGKEIKFLLHFVKESKQDESGMPNNRFLAERTGGTYSTLKVQPAELEDSGVYFCASSEDLKRTAGNTIYFGEGSWLTVV.

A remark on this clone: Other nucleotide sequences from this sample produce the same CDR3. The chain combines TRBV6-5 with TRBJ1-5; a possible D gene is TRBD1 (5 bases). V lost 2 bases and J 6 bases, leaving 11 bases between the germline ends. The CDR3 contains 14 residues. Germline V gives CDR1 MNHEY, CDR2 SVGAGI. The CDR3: CASSYVGRAQPQHF. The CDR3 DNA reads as TGTGCCAGCAGTTACGTCGGCAGGGCTCAGCCCCAGCATTTT.

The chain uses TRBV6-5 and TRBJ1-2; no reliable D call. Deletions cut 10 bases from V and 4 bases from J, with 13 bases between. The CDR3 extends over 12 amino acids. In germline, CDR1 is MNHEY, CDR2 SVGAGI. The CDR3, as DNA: TGTGCCATTAGACGGGAGTCCTATGGCTACACCTTC. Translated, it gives CAIRRESYGYTF.

The CDR3 region is CASSRGNNQPQHF. As DNA, the CDR3 is TGTGCCAGCAGTCGAGGGAACAATCAGCCCCAGCATTTT. The chain employs TRBV6-5 and TRBJ1-5; D ambiguous. CDR1 and CDR2 (germline): MNHEY, SVGAGI. Trimming pared 5 bases from V and 3 bases from J, leaving 8 bases between. This CDR3 contains 13 residues.